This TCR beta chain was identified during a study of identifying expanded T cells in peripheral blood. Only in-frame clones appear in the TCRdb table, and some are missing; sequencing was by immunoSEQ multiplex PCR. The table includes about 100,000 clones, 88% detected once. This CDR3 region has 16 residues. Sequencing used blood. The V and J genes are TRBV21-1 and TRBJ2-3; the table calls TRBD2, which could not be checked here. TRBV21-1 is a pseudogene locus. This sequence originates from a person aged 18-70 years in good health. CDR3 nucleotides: TGTGCCAGCCTTCTCCCGGGAGAGGCTAGCACAGATACGCAGTATTTT. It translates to CASLLPGEASTDTQYF.